This T cell receptor (beta chain) stems from a study of Ad26.COV2.S vaccination and SARS-CoV-2 variants (dated by TCRdb to the early 2020s). About the investigation overall: Donors in the vaccine arm were drawn from COV1001, a multicentre, randomized, double-blind, placebo-controlled phase I-IIa trial testing Ad26.COV2.S in healthy adults. Ad26.COV2.S was administered intramuscularly at 5 x 10^10 or 1 x 10^11 viral particles, either as a single shot or as two shots given 56 days apart. TCRbeta repertoire sequencing was used to assess the specificity and breadth of SARS-CoV-2-reactive T cell receptors after Ad26.COV2.S vaccination. The TCR-sequenced set comprised around 30 samples: 19 Ad26.COV2.S vaccine recipients, 5 placebo recipients and 8 SARS-CoV-2 convalescent individuals. Participants in the trial were split at random into five groups of five each, receiving low-dose or high-dose Ad26.COV2.S once or twice, or else placebo on both occasions. Investigators did not know the trial group allocation while performing experiments and assessing outcomes.

V is pared back by 0 bases and J by 3 bases, with 14 bases lying between the germline termini. Spanning cysteine to phenylalanine, the CDR3 consists of 15 amino acids. Kept here is only the CDR3 DNA, which spans 45 bases and is read in frame from base 1. The CDR1 and CDR2 encoded by the germline V gene (reference sequence) are GTSNPN and SVGIG. TCRbeta CDR3 regions were sequenced with the immunoSEQ Assay. After extraction, genomic DNA underwent amplification by bias-controlled multiplex PCR, followed by high-throughput sequencing. On the study's bioinformatics: To quantify the absolute abundance of each unique TCRbeta CDR3 region, sequences were collapsed and filtered. T cell fraction was estimated by normalizing TCRbeta template counts to usable DNA, with usable DNA measured through amplification of reference genes found in all nucleated cells. Repertoire TCRs were annotated as SARS-CoV-2-specific by exact matching of V gene, CDR3 amino acid sequence and J gene to a known reactive TCR set. The reference SARS-CoV-2 TCR set was obtained from MIRA and was filtered for enrichment in COVID-19-positive ImmuneCODE repertoires, whereby public or cross-reactive TCRs were removed. Using the MIRA antigens, annotated TCRs were further analysed by specific ORF or by position within an ORF. Depth was the summed frequency of annotated unique rearrangements, while breadth was defined as annotated unique rearrangements over total unique productive rearrangements. Two-sided Wilcoxon rank-sum tests were applied when comparing TCR breadth between groups. As stored in TCRdb, this immuneACCESS dataset retains in-frame rearrangements with V and J assigned. A fraction of the clones does not appear; measured against another copy, unresolved V genes explain less than half of the discrepancy, and the remainder lacks a known reason. V and J calls and clone size are given by that table; D and trimming were obtained from the DNA. The sample data list about 350,000 clones, and roughly 85% of these were observed just once. 3.3% of the sample is in the top ten clones.

According to the study, the label for this sample's treatment or condition signals: roughly 18 received Ad26.COV2.S at low or high dose, single or two shots; 5 received placebo; per-sample allocation not given. Repertoires of vaccine and placebo recipients were sequenced from samples taken on day 63 after the first injection. In Cohort 1b, some 25 adults aged 18-55 years were enrolled at a single site in Boston, USA, between 29 July and 7 August 2020. Ad26.COV2.S was a replication-incompetent adenovirus type 26 vector that expressed a prefusion-stabilized SARS-CoV-2 spike protein derived from the original Wuhan strain. A remark on this clone: Its antigen remains unidentified. Base quality data are lacking; no much larger clone is found one base away.

Broad study findings and their caveats: Vaccine and placebo recipients had similar non-spike TCR breadth, a finding consistent with the vaccine containing only spike. The authors noted that the TCR breadth and depth analyses may have underestimated total T cell responses. The study lacked the statistical power to compare responses across vaccine doses or regimens. Higher spike-specific TCR breadth was observed in Ad26.COV2.S recipients than in placebo recipients (P = 0.0014). After vaccination, substantial breadth of spike-specific CD8+ and CD4+ T cell responses was reported.

The material was peripheral blood, obtained in a trial of Ad26.COV2.S vaccine versus placebo. The receptor chain draws on TRBV30 and TRBJ2-5; matching of 5 bases hints at TRBD2 as the D gene. This clonotype was sampled from a person aged 18 to 59 who received the Ad26.COV2.S COVID-19 vaccine or a placebo. The CDR3 in this case is CAWSVKTGRKETQYF. The base sequence is TGTGCCTGGAGTGTAAAGACGGGGAGAAAAGAGACCCAGTACTTC.